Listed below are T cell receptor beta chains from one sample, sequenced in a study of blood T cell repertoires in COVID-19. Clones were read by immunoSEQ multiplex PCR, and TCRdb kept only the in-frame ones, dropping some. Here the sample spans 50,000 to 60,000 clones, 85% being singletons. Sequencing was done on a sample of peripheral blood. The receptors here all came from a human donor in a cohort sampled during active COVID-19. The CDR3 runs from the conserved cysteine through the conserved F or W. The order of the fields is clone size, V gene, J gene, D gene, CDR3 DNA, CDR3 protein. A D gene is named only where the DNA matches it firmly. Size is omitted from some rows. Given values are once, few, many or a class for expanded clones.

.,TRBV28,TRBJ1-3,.,TGTGCCAGCAGTTTAAGTGGGGCCCTCTCTGGAAACACCATATATTTT,CASSLSGALSGNTIYF
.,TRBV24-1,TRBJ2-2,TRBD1,TGTGCCACCAGTGAACCCCGACAGGGGGGGTCCGGGGAGCTGTTTTTT,CATSEPRQGGSGELFF
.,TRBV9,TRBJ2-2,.,TGTGCCAGCAGCGCCAACTCCCTTCTCACCGGGGAGCTGTTTTTT,CASSANSLLTGELFF
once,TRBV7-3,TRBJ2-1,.,TGTGCCAGCAGCTTACAGGGGATATACAATGAGCAGTTCTTC,CASSLQGIYNEQFF
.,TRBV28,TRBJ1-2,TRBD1,TGTGCCAGCAGCCAGGGGGACGGCTACTATGGCTACACCTTC,CASSQGDGYYGYTF
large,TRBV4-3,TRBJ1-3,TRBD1,TGCGCCAGCAGCCAAAGAGACAGGGGGCGGCCTGGAAACACCATATATTTT,CASSQRDRGRPGNTIYF
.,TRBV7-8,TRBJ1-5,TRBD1,TGTGCCAGCAGCCAGGACAGGGGAAATCAGCCCCAGCATTTT,CASSQDRGNQPQHF
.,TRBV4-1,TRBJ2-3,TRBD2,TGCGCCAGCAGCTCATTAGGGCTAGCGGTAGATACGCAGTATTTT,CASSSLGLAVDTQYF
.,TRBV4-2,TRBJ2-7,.,TGTGCCAGCAGCCAAGGTCCCGATGCGACCTACGAGCAGTACTTC,CASSQGPDATYEQYF
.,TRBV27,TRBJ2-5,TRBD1,TGTGCCAGCAGTTTAGGATCTGGACAGGGGGCGCGCAAGCCAGAGACCCAGTACTTC,CASSLGSGQGARKPETQYF
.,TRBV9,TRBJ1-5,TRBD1,TGTGCCAGCAGCGTAGGGACAGGGCAGGATCAGCCCCAGCATTTT,CASSVGTGQDQPQHF
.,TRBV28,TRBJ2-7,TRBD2,TGTGCCACCCGTCGGGGGGTTATATTCGAGCAGTACTTC,CATRRGVIFEQYF
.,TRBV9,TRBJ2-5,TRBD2,TGTGCCAGCAGCGTAGCAAGCGGGAGCGGCCAGACCCAGTACTTC,CASSVASGSGQTQYF
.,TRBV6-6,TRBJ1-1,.,TGTGCCAGCAGTTCAGGGTGGGGGAACACTGAAGCTTTCTTT,CASSSGWGNTEAFF
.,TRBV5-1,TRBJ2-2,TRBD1,TGCGCCAGCAGCTTGGGACAGGGTAACACCGGGGAGCTGTTTTTT,CASSLGQGNTGELFF
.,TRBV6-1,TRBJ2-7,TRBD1,TGTGCCAGCAGTGAACAGGGGGTAGGCTACGAGCAGTACTTC,CASSEQGVGYEQYF
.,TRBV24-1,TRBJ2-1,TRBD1,TGTGCCACCAGTGATAAGGACAGGGTTAAGAGCGGCAATGAGCAGTTCTTC,CATSDKDRVKSGNEQFF